Listed here are 17 T cell receptor beta chains from one sample, sequenced in a study of CD8 T cells in Susac syndrome. Random hexamers were used to reverse transcribe the RNA input (roughly 0.5 to 1 ug). TCRdb re-analysed the immunoSEQ multiplex PCR reads in MiXCR, keeping a single row per CDR3 protein. Among around 130,000 distinct CDR3 sequences listed, 80% were seen once. The sequenced sample was CD8+ T cells from PBMCs. The receptor set was obtained from a human donor with multiple sclerosis.

This clonotype has a single count. V gene TRBV20-1 combines with J gene TRBJ1-2, with 8 bases fitting TRBD1. The CDR3 runs to 16 residues. Per germline, CDR1 DFQATT and CDR2 SNEGSKA (reference sequence). The V and J ends lost 0 bases and 4 bases, in that order; junction bases with no gene match: 10. CDR3 DNA sequence: TGCAGTGCTAGAGACGAACTCAGGGGGCGGGTCTATGGCTACACCTTC. Its translation is CSARDELRGRVYGYTF.

J is TRBJ2-2 and V is TRBV2, with D possibly matching TRBD1 (5 bases). The ends were cut back, 8 bases at V and 3 bases at J, with 16 bases in the middle. This CDR3 contains 15 residues. Germline lookup yields CDR1 SNHLY and CDR2 FYNNEI. The CDR3 reads CASHRTPRDTGELFF. The CDR3 DNA sequence: TGTGCCAGCCACAGGACCCCCCGAGACACCGGGGAGCTGTTTTTT.

The chain employs TRBV4-1 and TRBJ2-7, with 10 bases aligning to TRBD1. Looked up from germline, CDR1 is MGHRA and CDR2 is YSYEKL. CDR3 length equals 15 residues. J lost 3 bases, V lost 3 bases, and 5 bases had no gene match. CDR3 region: CASSQGDRGYYEQYF. The CDR3 DNA follows: TGCGCCAGCAGCCAGGGGGACAGGGGTTACTACGAGCAGTACTTC.

This clonotype turned up a few times. The chain uses TRBV6-6 and TRBJ2-7, with D unclear. V shed 2 bases and J shed 3 bases, with 11 bases lying between them. The CDR3 is made up of 14 amino acids. CDR1 is MNHNY, CDR2 SVGAGI, per germline (reference sequence). The CDR3 loop is CASSYPERSYEQYF. CDR3 nucleotides: TGTGCCAGCAGTTACCCAGAGAGGAGCTACGAGCAGTACTTC.

This clonotype was counted between two and nine times. The chain has TRBV3-1 and TRBJ2-1; 13 positions match TRBD2. The V gene's germline CDR1 is LGHDT and CDR2 YNNKEL (reference sequence). This CDR3 has 18 amino acids. Trimming cost V 4 bases and J 0 bases; bases outside gene matches: 6. CDR3 bases: TGTGCCAGCAGCCCTGGGACTAGCGGGACCAGCTCCTACAATGAGCAGTTCTTC. This codes for CASSPGTSGTSSYNEQFF.

The chain is built from TRBV27 and TRBJ2-4, with 9 bases that match TRBD1. V lost 3 bases to trimming and J lost 7 bases; unmatched junction nucleotides: 10. The germline V gene encodes CDR1 MNHEY and CDR2 SMNVEV (reference sequence). This CDR3 region has 16 residues. In DNA form, the CDR3 reads TGTGCCAGCAGTTTTATATCGGGACAGGGTGGGAACATTCAGTACTTC. It yields the protein CASSFISGQGGNIQYF.

The chain employs TRBV7-9 and TRBJ2-1; 7 bases are shared with TRBD1. Germline loops: CDR1 SEHNR, CDR2 FQNEAQ (reference sequence). V shed 0 bases and J 5 bases; nucleotides not matched to a gene: 4. The CDR3 is 15 residues long. Written as DNA, the CDR3 is TGTGCCAGCAGCTTAGCGTGGACAGGAGACAATGAGCAGTTCTTC. Translating gives CASSLAWTGDNEQFF.

J is TRBJ1-5 and V is TRBV30, with D uncertain. Germline CDR1 and CDR2: GTSNPN and SVGIG (reference sequence). Trimming removed 0 bases from V and 4 bases from J, with 7 bases in between. The CDR3 length is 13 residues. The CDR3 loop reads CAWSVDGNQPQHF. CDR3 DNA sequence: TGTGCCTGGAGTGTTGATGGGAATCAGCCCCAGCATTTT. Complete variable domain (other parts from reference TRBV30 and TRBJ1-5): SQTIHQWPATLVQPVGSPLSLECTVEGTSNPNLYWYRQAAGRGLQLLFYSVGIGQISSEVPQNLSASRPQDRQFILSSKKLLLSDSGFYLCAWSVDGNQPQHFGDGTRLSIL.

The J gene is TRBJ2-2, the V gene TRBV3-1, with no clear D. Germline CDR1 LGHDT, CDR2 YNNKEL (reference sequence). The CDR3 contains 14 residues. Between the trimmed V and J ends, which lost 1 base and 6 bases, there was a span of 9 bases. Written as DNA, the CDR3 is TGTGCCAGCAGCCAAGGGCGGCTGGCCGGGGAGCTGTTTTTT. Encoded protein: CASSQGRLAGELFF.

The V gene is TRBV5-4, the J gene TRBJ2-1, with TRBD1 as a possible D gene (6 bases). The CDR3 consists of 11 residues. V lost 4 bases and J 12 bases, leaving 11 bases between the germline ends. CDR1 SGHNT and CDR2 YYREEE come from the germline V gene (reference sequence). The CDR3 DNA reads as TGTGCCAGCAGCGAGGGGGTACGGCAGTTCTTC. Amino acids: CASSEGVRQFF. The full variable domain, rest sourced from reference TRBV5-4 and TRBJ2-1, is ETGVTQSPTHLIKTRGQQVTLRCSSQSGHNTVSWYQQALGQGPQFIFQYYREEENGRGNFPPRFSGLQFPNYSSELNVNALELDDSALYLCASSEGVRQFFGPGTRLTVL.

The chain is built from TRBV7-9 and TRBJ2-1; weak D call: TRBD1 (7 bases). The CDR3 length is 15 residues. Germline assignment: CDR1 SEHNR and CDR2 FQNEAQ (reference sequence). Trimming took 5 bases from V and 5 from J, leaving 16 bases between them. CDR3: CASSLHGGGHNEQFF. The CDR3 nucleotides read TGTGCCAGCAGCCTTCACGGAGGGGGCCACAATGAGCAGTTCTTC.

The rearrangement uses TRBV4-1 and TRBJ2-3; 9 nucleotides line up with TRBD2. V gave up 0 bases and J gave up 4 bases; unmatched junction bases: 14. This CDR3 contains 19 residues. From germline, CDR1 is MGHRA and CDR2 YSYEKL. CDR3 loop: CASSQDWRGRTSEADTQYF. The DNA for the CDR3 is TGCGCCAGCAGCCAAGACTGGAGGGGCCGGACTAGCGAGGCAGATACGCAGTATTTT.

This chain connects TRBV6-1 to TRBJ2-7; TRBD1 agrees at 9 bases. CDR3 size: 18 residues. The V and J ends lost 6 bases and 3 bases, in that order; junction bases with no gene match: 18. The V gene's germline CDR1 is MNHNS and CDR2 SASEGT. CDR3 bases: TGTGCCAGCAGCCACAACCGAAGAGACAGGGGGAAGGTCTACGAGCAGTACTTC. Its translation is CASSHNRRDRGKVYEQYF.

J is TRBJ2-2 and V is TRBV4-1; D gene unclear. The V gene's germline CDR1 is MGHRA and CDR2 YSYEKL. V dropped 4 bases and J dropped 4 bases, with 13 bases sitting between them. The CDR3 contains 15 residues. As DNA, the CDR3 is TGCGCCAGCAGCCCCCGGGCCGGGTCCACCGGGGAGCTGTTTTTT. As protein: CASSPRAGSTGELFF.

The rearrangement uses TRBV6-2 or TRBV6-3 and TRBJ2-1; a possible D gene is TRBD2 (5 bases). V was pared by 0 bases and J by 4 bases, with 13 bases between. Looked up from germline, CDR1 is MNHEY and CDR2 is SVGEGT. The CDR3 loop spans 16 amino acids. As DNA, the CDR3 is TGTGCCAGCAGTTACTCGAGGGTAGTGGGGTACAATGAGCAGTTCTTC. It encodes CASSYSRVVGYNEQFF.

J is TRBJ1-3 and V is TRBV2; D unresolved. The CDR3 extends over 15 amino acids. V was shortened by 1 base and J by 0 bases, with 7 bases between the two germline ends. The V gene's germline CDR1 is SNHLY and CDR2 FYNNEI. This CDR3 is CASSEGSSSGNTIYF. CDR3 bases: TGTGCCAGCAGTGAAGGGTCTAGCTCTGGAAACACCATATATTTT.

This chain uses TRBV12-3 or TRBV12-4 with TRBJ2-7; the D gene is possibly TRBD1 (5 bases). The CDR3 extends over 13 amino acids. V lost 6 bases, J lost 0 bases, and 9 bases lay in between. CDR3 loop: CASRDQGSYEQYF. The CDR3 region has the DNA TGTGCCAGCAGGGATCAGGGCTCCTACGAGCAGTACTTC.